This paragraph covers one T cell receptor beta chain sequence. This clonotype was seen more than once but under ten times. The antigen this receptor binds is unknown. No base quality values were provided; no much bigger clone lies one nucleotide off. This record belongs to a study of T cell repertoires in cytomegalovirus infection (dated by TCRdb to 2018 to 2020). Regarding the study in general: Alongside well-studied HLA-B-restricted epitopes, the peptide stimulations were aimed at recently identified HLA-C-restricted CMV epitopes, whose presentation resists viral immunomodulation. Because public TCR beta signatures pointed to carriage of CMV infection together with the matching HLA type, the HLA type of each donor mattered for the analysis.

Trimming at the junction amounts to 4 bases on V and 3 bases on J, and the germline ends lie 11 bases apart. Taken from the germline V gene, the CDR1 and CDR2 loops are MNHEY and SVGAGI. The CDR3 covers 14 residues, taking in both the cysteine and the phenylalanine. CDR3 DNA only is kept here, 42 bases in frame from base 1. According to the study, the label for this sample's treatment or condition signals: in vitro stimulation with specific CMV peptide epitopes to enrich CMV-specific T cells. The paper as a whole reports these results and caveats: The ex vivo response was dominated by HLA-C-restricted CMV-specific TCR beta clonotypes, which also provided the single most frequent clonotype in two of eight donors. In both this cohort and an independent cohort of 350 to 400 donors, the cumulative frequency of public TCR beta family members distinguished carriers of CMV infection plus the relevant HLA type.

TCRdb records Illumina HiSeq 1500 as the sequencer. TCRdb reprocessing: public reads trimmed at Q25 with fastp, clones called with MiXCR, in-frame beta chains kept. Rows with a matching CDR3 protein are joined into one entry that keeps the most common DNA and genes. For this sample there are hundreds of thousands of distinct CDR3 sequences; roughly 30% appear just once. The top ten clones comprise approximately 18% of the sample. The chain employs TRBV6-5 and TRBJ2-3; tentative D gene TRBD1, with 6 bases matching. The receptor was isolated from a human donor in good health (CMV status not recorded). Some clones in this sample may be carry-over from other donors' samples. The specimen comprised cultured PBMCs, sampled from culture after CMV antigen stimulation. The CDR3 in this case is CASSWTVRTDTQYF. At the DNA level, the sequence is TGTGCCAGCAGTTGGACAGTAAGGACAGATACGCAGTATTTT.